The text below deals with one T cell receptor (beta chain). The antigen remains undetermined. Germline lookup yields CDR1 SGDLS and CDR2 YYNGEE. CDR3 size: 15 residues. The V segment lost 6 bases and the J segment 3 bases; nucleotides outside the gene matches: 8. Each donor was a healthy Caucasian individual from Russia, aged roughly 6 to 95. This entry comes from a study of blood T cells in healthy people across ages. Study findings and constraints: Roughly linearly, TCR beta diversity per million T cells fell as age increased.

PCR was performed a second time for 7 to 11 cycles using a sample-barcoded 5' primer and a J-beta primer mix. Every single cDNA molecule received a tag from a template-switch adaptor with 12 random nucleotides. Every sample gave at least 3 million paired-end reads containing CDR3. From the 5' RACE reads, TCRdb called clonotypes with MiXCR, one entry per CDR3 protein. The profile shows 920,000 or so distinct CDR3 sequences, 40% to 55% of them singletons. The chain recombines TRBV9 with TRBJ2-1; 8 bases fit TRBD2. The source is a woman aged 60-75 years in good health. The sample taken for sequencing was blood. DNA for the CDR3: TGTGCCAGCACCTTGGGTGGGACTAGCTACAATGAGCAGTTCTTC. It translates to CASTLGGTSYNEQFF.